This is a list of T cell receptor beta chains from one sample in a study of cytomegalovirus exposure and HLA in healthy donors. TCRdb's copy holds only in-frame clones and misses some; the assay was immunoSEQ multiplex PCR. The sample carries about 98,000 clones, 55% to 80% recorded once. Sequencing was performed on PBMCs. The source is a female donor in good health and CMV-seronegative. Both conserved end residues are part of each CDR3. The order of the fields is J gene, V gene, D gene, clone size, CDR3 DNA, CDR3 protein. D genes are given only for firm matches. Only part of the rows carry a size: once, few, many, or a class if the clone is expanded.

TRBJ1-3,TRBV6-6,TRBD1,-,TGTGCCAGCACCCGGACAGGAAACTCTGGAAACACCATATATTTT,CASTRTGNSGNTIYF
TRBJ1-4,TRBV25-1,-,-,TGTGCCAGCAGTTGGGGGGGGACCCGTAATGAAAAACTGTTTTTT,CASSWGGTRNEKLFF
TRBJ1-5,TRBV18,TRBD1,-,TGTGCCAGCTCACAGGGACAGGCATCCCTCGATCAGCCCCAGCATTTT,CASSQGQASLDQPQHF
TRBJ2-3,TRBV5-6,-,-,TGTGCCAGCAGCACGCTAGGACTGCACTTCGCAGATACGCAGTATTTT,CASSTLGLHFADTQYF
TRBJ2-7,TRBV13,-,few,TGTGCCAGCAGCCCCGCCGGGGTTTCCTACGAGCAGTACTTC,CASSPAGVSYEQYF
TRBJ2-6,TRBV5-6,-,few,TGTGCCAGCAGCCAAGGGGTCTCTGGGGCCAACGTCCTGACTTTC,CASSQGVSGANVLTF
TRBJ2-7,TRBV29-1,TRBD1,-,TGCAGCGTTGAGGGACAGGGGTACGAGCAGTACTTC,CSVEGQGYEQYF
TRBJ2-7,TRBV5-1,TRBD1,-,TGCGCCAGCAGCTTCGACAGGGAGACCTACGAGCAGTACTTC,CASSFDRETYEQYF
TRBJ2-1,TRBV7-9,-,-,TGTGCCAGCAGCTTAGGGTCCCAGTCGGGGGTCACCTACAATGAGCAGTTCTTC,CASSLGSQSGVTYNEQFF
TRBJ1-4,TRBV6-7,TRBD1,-,TGTGCCAGCAGTTACTCGAGGAGGCGGCAGGGGGGAGGTAATGAAAAACTGTTTTTT,CASSYSRRRQGGGNEKLFF
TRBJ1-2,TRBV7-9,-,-,TGTGCCAGCAGCGGATCCCTCCGGGGTCCAGCTAACTATGGCTACACCTTC,CASSGSLRGPANYGYTF
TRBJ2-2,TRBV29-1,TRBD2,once,TGCAGCGTCAGGACTAGTCACGCAGGGGAGCTGTTTTTT,CSVRTSHAGELFF
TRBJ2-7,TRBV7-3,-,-,TGTGCCAGCAGCTTGGGGCGGTTTCCCGACTACGAGCAGTACTTC,CASSLGRFPDYEQYF
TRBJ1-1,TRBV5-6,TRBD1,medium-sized,TGTGCCAGCAGCTTGGGGGGACAGATTTACACTGAAGCTTTCTTT,CASSLGGQIYTEAFF
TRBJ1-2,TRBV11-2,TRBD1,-,TGTGCCAGCAGCCTCCGGGACAGGGACTATGGCTACACCTTC,CASSLRDRDYGYTF
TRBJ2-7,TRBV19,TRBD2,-,TGTGCCAGTAGTATAACAGCGGGAGGAGGGCAGTACTTC,CASSITAGGGQYF
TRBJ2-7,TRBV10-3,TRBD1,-,TGTGCCATCAGTGAACCTACAGGGGGATACGAGCAGTACTTC,CAISEPTGGYEQYF
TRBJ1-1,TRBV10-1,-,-,TGCGCCAGCAGAGCAGGGGACCACACTGAAGCTTTCTTT,CASRAGDHTEAFF
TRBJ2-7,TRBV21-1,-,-,TGTGCCAGCAGCAAAGGGGTGGACAGGGGAGGGTACGAGCAGTACTTC,CASSKGVDRGGYEQYF
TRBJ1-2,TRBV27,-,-,TGTGCCAGCAGTTTAGTATGGGCCGGAGGGGATGGCTACACCTTC,CASSLVWAGGDGYTF
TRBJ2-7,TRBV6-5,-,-,TGTGCCAGCAGCCTCGACCAGACAAGCTACGAGCAGTACTTC,CASSLDQTSYEQYF
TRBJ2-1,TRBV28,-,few,TGTGCCAGCAGTTTAACTAGGCTTTACAATGAGCAGTTCTTC,CASSLTRLYNEQFF
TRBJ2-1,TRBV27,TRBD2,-,TGTGCCAGCAGTTTAGCACTAGCGGGAGTTAATGAGCAGTTCTTC,CASSLALAGVNEQFF
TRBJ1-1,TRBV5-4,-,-,TGTGCCAGCACCCCGGGGGGAGGGGTGAGGACTGAAGCTTTCTTT,CASTPGGGVRTEAFF
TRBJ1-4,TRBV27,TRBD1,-,TGTGCCAGCAGTTTAACCTACAGGGGAGGCGCCACAACTAATGAAAAACTGTTTTTT,CASSLTYRGGATTNEKLFF
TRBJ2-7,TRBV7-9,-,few,TGTGCCAGCAGCTTAGGTTCGCGGGGTGGCTACGAGCAGTACTTC,CASSLGSRGGYEQYF
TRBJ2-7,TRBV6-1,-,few,TGTGCCAGCAGTGAAACCGGGAAGCCCTACGAGCAGTACTTC,CASSETGKPYEQYF
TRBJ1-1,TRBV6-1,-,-,TGTGCCAGCAGTCGGGAGGCAGGGAGCACTGAAGCTTTCTTT,CASSREAGSTEAFF
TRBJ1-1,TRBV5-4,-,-,TGTGCCAGCAGCTTGGAAACAGACACTGAAGCTTTCTTT,CASSLETDTEAFF
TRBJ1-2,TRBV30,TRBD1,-,TGTGCCTGGGGGGACAGTTCGAGCTACACCTTC,CAWGDSSSYTF
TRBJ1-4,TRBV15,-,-,TGTGCCACCAGCAGAGAACAATTAGGGGGGGCGCGGGAAAAACTGTTTTTT,CATSREQLGGAREKLFF
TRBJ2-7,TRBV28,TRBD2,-,TGTGCCAGCATGAGTAGCGGGAGCTCCTACGAGCAGTACTTC,CASMSSGSSYEQYF
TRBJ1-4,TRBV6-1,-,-,TGTGCCAGCAGTGACCGACAGCGACCAACTAATGAAAAACTGTTTTTT,CASSDRQRPTNEKLFF
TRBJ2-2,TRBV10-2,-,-,TGCGCCAGCAGTGAATTATACCGGGGGGAGCTGTTTTTT,CASSELYRGELFF
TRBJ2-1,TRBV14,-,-,TGTGCCAGCAGCCAACCGGGCTCCTACAATGAGCAGTTCTTC,CASSQPGSYNEQFF
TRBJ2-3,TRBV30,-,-,TGTGCCTGGACCGACAAGATACTGGATACGCAGTATTTT,CAWTDKILDTQYF
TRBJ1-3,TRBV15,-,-,TGTGCCACCAGGAAGACAGGTTCTGGAAACACCATATATTTT,CATRKTGSGNTIYF
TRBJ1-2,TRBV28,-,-,TGTGCCAGCGGTGAGATTACTAACTATGGCTACACCTTC,CASGEITNYGYTF
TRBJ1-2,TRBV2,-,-,TGTGCCGGGGCAGCGGGGAACTATGGCTACACCTTC,CAGAAGNYGYTF
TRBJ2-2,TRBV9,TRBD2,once,TGTGCCAGCAGACAAAGCGGGAGTTCCCACGGGGAGCTGTTTTTT,CASRQSGSSHGELFF
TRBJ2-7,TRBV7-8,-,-,TGTGCCAGCAGCCCTTCCGCTGGCCCCTACGAGCAGTACTTC,CASSPSAGPYEQYF
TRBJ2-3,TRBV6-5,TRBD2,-,TGTGCCAGCAGTTTACTAGCGGGAGGCACAGATACGCAGTATTTT,CASSLLAGGTDTQYF
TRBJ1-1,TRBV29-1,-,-,TGCAGCGTTGGGGCAACTGAGTACACTGAAGCTTTCTTT,CSVGATEYTEAFF
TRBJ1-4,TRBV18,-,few,TGTGCCAGCTCACCACCAGAGAGGGTAAAGGGACTGTTTTTT,CASSPPERVKGLFF
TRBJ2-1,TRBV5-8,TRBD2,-,TGTGCCAGCAGCTCTGGGACTAGCGGTTACAATGAGCAGTTCTTC,CASSSGTSGYNEQFF
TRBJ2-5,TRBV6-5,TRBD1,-,TGTGCCAGCAGTCCCGGGACAGTTCAAGAGACCCAGTACTTC,CASSPGTVQETQYF
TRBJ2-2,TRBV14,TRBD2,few,TGTGCCAGCAGCCAAGTGGGCACCTGGACTAGCGGGGACAACACCGGGGAGCTGTTTTTT,CASSQVGTWTSGDNTGELFF
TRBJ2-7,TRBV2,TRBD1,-,TGTGCCAGCAGTGAAGGGGACAGGGCCTACGAGCAGTACTTC,CASSEGDRAYEQYF
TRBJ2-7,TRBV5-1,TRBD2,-,TGCGCCAGCAGCTTGGGAGCGGGGGGGTACGAGCAGTACTTC,CASSLGAGGYEQYF
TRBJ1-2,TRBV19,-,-,TGTGCCAGTAGTATTGACCCGGGTGACAGGACTCGTGGCTACACCTTC,CASSIDPGDRTRGYTF
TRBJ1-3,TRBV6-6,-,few,TGTGCCAGCAGTTACTCGCCGGTTAGCTCTGGAAACACCATATATTTT,CASSYSPVSSGNTIYF
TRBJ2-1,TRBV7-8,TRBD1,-,TGTGCCAGCAGCTTTCCAAGGGACAGGGGATACGAGCAGTTCTTC,CASSFPRDRGYEQFF
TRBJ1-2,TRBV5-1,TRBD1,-,TGCGCCAGCAGGTTGGGGGACAGGGAGTATGGCTACACCTTC,CASRLGDREYGYTF
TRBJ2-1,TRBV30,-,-,TGTGCCTGGAGTGTCATTGGACAGCTAAACAATGAGCAGTTCTTC,CAWSVIGQLNNEQFF
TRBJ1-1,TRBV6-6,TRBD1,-,TGTGCCAGCAGTTCTACCGGGACAGAGAACACTGAAGCTTTCTTT,CASSSTGTENTEAFF
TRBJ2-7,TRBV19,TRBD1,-,TGTGCCAGTAGTTCCGGGACAGGTTCTGCCTACGAGCAGTACTTC,CASSSGTGSAYEQYF
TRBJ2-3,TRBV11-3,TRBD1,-,TGTGCCAGCAGCTTGGGACAGGGGGCAGATACGCAGTATTTT,CASSLGQGADTQYF
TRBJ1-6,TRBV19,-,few,TGTGCCACCATACCAGACCGACTTAATCGACCCAATTCACCCCTCCACTTT,CATIPDRLNRPNSPLHF
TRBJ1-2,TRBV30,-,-,TGTGCCTGGAGTGTTCTTGGCAGTCTAGTCACCTTC,CAWSVLGSLVTF
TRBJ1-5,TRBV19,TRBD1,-,TGTGCCAGTATAAATCCAGGACAGGGTGGTGATCAGCCCCAGCATTTT,CASINPGQGGDQPQHF